The present TCR beta chain was sequenced within a study of T cell changes during pregnancy in multiple sclerosis. Germline CDR1 is SGHTA and CDR2 is FQGNSA. With 5 bases clipped from V and 2 bases from J, the junction kept 7 bases outside the gene matches. This CDR3 has 16 residues. Using immunoSEQ multiplex PCR, the repertoire was profiled, and TCRdb retains in-frame clones only, with some absent. This repertoire shows roughly 76,000 clones, around nine tenths found once; its top ten account for approximately 0.45%. The V gene is TRBV7-2, the J gene TRBJ2-3; 10 bases are a match to TRBD2. The material was CD4+ T cells from peripheral blood mononuclear cells, obtained in the second trimester of pregnancy. The origin of this receptor is a female donor with multiple sclerosis, enrolled in a pregnancy study. The CDR3 DNA follows: TGTGCCAGCAGCCCAAGGACTAGCGGATCCACAGATACGCAGTATTTT. Translated, it gives CASSPRTSGSTDTQYF.